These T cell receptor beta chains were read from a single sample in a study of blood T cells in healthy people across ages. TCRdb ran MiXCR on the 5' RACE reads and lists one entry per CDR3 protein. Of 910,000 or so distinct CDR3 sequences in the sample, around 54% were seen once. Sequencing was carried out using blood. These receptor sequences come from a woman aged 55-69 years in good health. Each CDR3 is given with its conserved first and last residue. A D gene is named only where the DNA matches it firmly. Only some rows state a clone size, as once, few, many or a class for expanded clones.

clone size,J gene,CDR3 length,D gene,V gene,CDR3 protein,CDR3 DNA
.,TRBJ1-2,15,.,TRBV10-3,CAISETPSGGSGYTF,TGTGCCATCAGTGAGACCCCTAGCGGGGGGTCTGGCTACACCTTC
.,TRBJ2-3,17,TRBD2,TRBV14,CASSQSGRIPPTDTQYF,TGTGCCAGCAGCCAGAGCGGGAGGATCCCCCCCACAGATACGCAGTATTTT
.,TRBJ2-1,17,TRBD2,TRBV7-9,CASSPKQASGPYNEQFF,TGTGCCAGCAGCCCTAAACAAGCTAGCGGCCCCTACAATGAGCAGTTCTTC
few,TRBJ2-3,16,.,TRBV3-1,CASSQGGSSSTDTQYF,TGTGCCAGCAGCCAAGGTGGCAGCTCTAGCACAGATACGCAGTATTTT
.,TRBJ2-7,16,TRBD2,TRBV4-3,CASSQAGLESYNEQYF,TGCGCCAGCAGCCAAGCTGGACTAGAGTCTTACAATGAGCAGTACTTC
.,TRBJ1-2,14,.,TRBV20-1,CSARPDSGGSGYTF,TGCAGTGCTAGACCGGACAGTGGGGGCTCTGGCTACACCTTC
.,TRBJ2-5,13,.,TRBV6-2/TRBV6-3,CASHSGSQETQYF,TGTGCCAGCCATTCGGGTAGCCAAGAGACCCAGTACTTC
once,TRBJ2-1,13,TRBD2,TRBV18,CASSPGLAEEQFF,TGTGCCAGCTCACCAGGACTAGCAGAAGAGCAGTTCTTC
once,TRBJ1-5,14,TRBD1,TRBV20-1,CSAATGWVVQPQHF,TGCAGTGCAGCGACAGGGTGGGTTGTTCAGCCCCAGCATTTT
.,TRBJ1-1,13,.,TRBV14,CASSGGLNTEAFF,TGTGCCAGCAGCGGGGGCCTGAACACTGAAGCTTTCTTT
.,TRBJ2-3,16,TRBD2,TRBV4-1,CASRGTSGIAEDTQYF,TGCGCCAGCAGGGGGACTAGCGGGATCGCGGAAGATACGCAGTATTTT
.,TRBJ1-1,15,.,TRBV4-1,CASSQWERPNTEAFF,TGCGCCAGCAGCCAATGGGAACGGCCGAACACTGAAGCTTTCTTT
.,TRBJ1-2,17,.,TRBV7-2,CASGLGPVESSFYGYTF,TGTGCCAGCGGCTTAGGACCAGTGGAGTCCTCTTTCTATGGCTACACCTTC
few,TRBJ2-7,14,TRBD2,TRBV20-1,CSATLAGVRYEQYF,TGCAGTGCTACCCTAGCGGGAGTCCGGTACGAGCAGTACTTC
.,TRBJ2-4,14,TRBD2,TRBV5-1,CASSRAGGGNIQYF,TGCGCCAGCAGTCGAGCGGGAGGAGGAAACATTCAGTACTTC
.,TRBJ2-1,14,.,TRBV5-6,CASSSGPLGNEQFF,TGTGCCAGCAGTTCGGGGCCTCTTGGGAATGAGCAGTTCTTC
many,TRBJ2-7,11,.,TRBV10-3,CAISEEDEQYF,TGTGCCATCAGTGAAGAAGACGAGCAGTACTTC
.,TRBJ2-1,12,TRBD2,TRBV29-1,CSVEGTRDEQFF,TGCAGCGTTGAAGGGACTAGGGATGAGCAGTTCTTC
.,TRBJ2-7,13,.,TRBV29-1,CSVGWARTYEQYF,TGCAGCGTTGGGTGGGCTAGAACCTACGAGCAGTACTTC
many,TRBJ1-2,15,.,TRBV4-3,CASSPRAERNYGYTF,TGCGCCAGCAGCCCTCGGGCAGAGAGGAACTATGGCTACACCTTC
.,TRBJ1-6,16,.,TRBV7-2,CASSSVGQPYNSPLHF,TGTGCCAGCAGCTCCGTCGGACAGCCATATAATTCACCCCTCCACTTT
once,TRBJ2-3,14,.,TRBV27,CASSFGLITDTQYF,TGTGCCAGCAGTTTTGGCCTCATCACAGATACGCAGTATTTT
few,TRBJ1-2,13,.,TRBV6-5,CASSYSKSSGYTF,TGTGCCAGCAGTTACTCAAAGTCGAGTGGCTACACCTTC
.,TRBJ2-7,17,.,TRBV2,CASRAERGAGRSYEQYF,TGTGCCAGCAGAGCTGAAAGGGGGGCCGGAAGGTCCTACGAGCAGTACTTC
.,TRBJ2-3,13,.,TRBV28,CASSDPSTDAQYF,TGTGCCAGCAGTGACCCTAGCACAGATGCGCAGTATTTT
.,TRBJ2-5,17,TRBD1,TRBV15,CATSRDRGTGSAETQYF,TGTGCCACCAGCAGAGATCGCGGGACAGGGAGTGCGGAGACCCAGTACTTC
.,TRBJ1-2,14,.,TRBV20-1,CSAYVDRWDYGYTF,TGCAGTGCTTATGTTGACAGGTGGGACTATGGCTACACCTTC